These T cell receptor beta chains were read from a single sample in a study of CD8+ T cells in alopecia areata. Clones were sequenced by immunoSEQ multiplex PCR, and TCRdb holds only the in-frame ones, with some missing. The sample includes approximately 150,000 clones, approximately 57% of them seen just once. This specimen was CD4+ T cells sorted from blood, taken at week 24, from a patient treated with tofacitinib. The source is a human donor with alopecia areata. Both conserved end residues are part of each CDR3.

TRBJ2-3 | 16 | TRBV5-1 | CASSLTSGGASDTQYF
TRBJ2-3 | 15 | TRBV29-1 | CSERGIAGATDTQYF
TRBJ2-5 | 18 | TRBV5-4 | CASSLGLAGAPLQETQYF
TRBJ2-3 | 17 | TRBV5-1 | CASSKGGLAGATDTQYF
TRBJ1-1 | 13 | TRBV7-8 | CASSASRNTEAFF
TRBJ2-6 | 16 | TRBV4-2 | CASSQVANSGANVLTF
TRBJ2-5 | 14 | TRBV30 | CAWSGTSIGETQYF
TRBJ2-7 | 13 | TRBV5-6 | CASSFPDSYEQYF
TRBJ1-2 | 13 | TRBV29-1 | CSVGTGVNYGYTF
TRBJ1-2 | 14 | TRBV30 | CAWSLVGGNYGYTF
TRBJ1-1 | 19 | TRBV4-2 | CASSQTPIPLEGPSTEAFF
TRBJ2-7 | 15 | TRBV5-6 | CASSFTGTGGAEQYF
TRBJ2-2 | 15 | TRBV9 | CASSVATGDTGELFF
TRBJ2-5 | 16 | TRBV5-1 | CASSPGLAPYQETQYF
TRBJ1-6 | 15 | TRBV14 | CASSQGVSGVSPLHF
TRBJ2-1 | 13 | TRBV29-1 | CGLYGTGRDEQFF
TRBJ1-5 | 14 | TRBV10-3 | CAISESTENQPQHF
TRBJ2-5 | 11 | TRBV29-1 | CSVEQKGAQYF
TRBJ2-7 | 12 | TRBV14 | CASGQDPYEQYF
TRBJ2-1 | 15 | TRBV2 | CASSELGGGQSKQFF
TRBJ2-5 | 15 | TRBV4-1 | CASSQDRRVEETQYF
TRBJ1-1 | 13 | TRBV14 | CASSQQPFTEAFF
TRBJ1-5 | 12 | TRBV30 | CAWSSADQPQHF
TRBJ2-7 | 14 | TRBV7-2 | CASRDGGSSYEQYF
TRBJ2-7 | 15 | TRBV14 | CASSHPGTASYEQYF
TRBJ1-2 | 13 | TRBV6-1 | CATRDAGVYGYTF
TRBJ1-1 | 15 | TRBV7-9 | CASSLERPMNTEAFF
TRBJ2-5 | 15 | TRBV29-1 | CSVEYAGGVKETQYF
TRBJ2-2 | 17 | TRBV18 | CAGSPRLRDSNTGELFF
TRBJ2-3 | 12 | TRBV30 | CAWGTGGNTQYF
TRBJ2-7 | 13 | TRBV11-2 | CASSTRTAGEQYF
TRBJ1-1 | 15 | TRBV27 | CASSFGGPLNTEAFF
TRBJ2-7 | 13 | TRBV7-8 | CASSFRDGSEQYF
TRBJ1-2 | 14 | TRBV5-5 | CASSLGQGNYGYTF
TRBJ1-2 | 15 | TRBV6-5 | CASSYRMGTGSGYTF
TRBJ1-5 | 13 | TRBV30 | CAWSVMDTQPQHF
TRBJ1-2 | 14 | TRBV7-9 | CASSLNYENYGYTF
TRBJ1-1 | 15 | TRBV6-5 | CASRSGGQLNTEAFF
TRBJ2-7 | 11 | TRBV20-1 | CSAGIRYEQYF
TRBJ2-2 | 15 | TRBV14 | CASSQTAQATGELFF
TRBJ2-4 | 13 | TRBV5-4 | CASSPDLTSIQYF